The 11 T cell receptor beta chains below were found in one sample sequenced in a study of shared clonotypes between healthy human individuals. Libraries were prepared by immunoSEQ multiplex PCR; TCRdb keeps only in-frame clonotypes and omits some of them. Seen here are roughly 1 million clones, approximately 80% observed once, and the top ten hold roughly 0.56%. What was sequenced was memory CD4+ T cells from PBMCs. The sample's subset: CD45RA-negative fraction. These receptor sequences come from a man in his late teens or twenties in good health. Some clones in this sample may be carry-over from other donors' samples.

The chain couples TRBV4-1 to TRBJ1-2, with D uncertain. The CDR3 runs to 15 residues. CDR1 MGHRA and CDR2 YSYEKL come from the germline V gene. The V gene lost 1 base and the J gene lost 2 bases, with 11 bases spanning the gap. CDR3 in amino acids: CASSQGSRGNYGYTF. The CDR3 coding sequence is TGCGCCAGCAGCCAAGGGTCACGAGGAAACTATGGCTACACCTTC.

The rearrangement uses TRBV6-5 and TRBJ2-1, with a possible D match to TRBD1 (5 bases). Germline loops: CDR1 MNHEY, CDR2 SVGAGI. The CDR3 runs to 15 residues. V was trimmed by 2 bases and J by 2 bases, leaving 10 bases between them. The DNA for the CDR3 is TGTGCCAGCAGTTACAGGGGCGCAACCTACAATGAGCAGTTCTTC. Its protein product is CASSYRGATYNEQFF.

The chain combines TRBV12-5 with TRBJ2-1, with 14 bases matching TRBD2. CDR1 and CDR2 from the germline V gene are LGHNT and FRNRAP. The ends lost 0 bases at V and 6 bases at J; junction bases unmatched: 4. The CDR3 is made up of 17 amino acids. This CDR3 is CASGLVLGTSGGNEQFF. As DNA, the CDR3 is TGTGCTAGTGGTTTGGTATTAGGGACTAGCGGGGGCAATGAGCAGTTCTTC.

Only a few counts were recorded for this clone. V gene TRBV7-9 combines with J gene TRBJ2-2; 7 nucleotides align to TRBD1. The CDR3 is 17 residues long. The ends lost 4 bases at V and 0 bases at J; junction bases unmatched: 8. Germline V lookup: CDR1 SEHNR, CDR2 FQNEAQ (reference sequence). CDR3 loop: CASSYSRQGSNTGELFF. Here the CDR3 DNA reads TGTGCCAGCAGCTACTCTCGACAGGGCTCGAACACCGGGGAGCTGTTTTTT.

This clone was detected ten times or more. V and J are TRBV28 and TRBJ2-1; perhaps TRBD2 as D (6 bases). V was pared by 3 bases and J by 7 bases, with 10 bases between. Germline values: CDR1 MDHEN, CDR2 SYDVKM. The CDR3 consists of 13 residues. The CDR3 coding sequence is TGTGCCAGCAGTTTCGGGGGAACTAATGAGCAGTTCTTC. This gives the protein CASSFGGTNEQFF.

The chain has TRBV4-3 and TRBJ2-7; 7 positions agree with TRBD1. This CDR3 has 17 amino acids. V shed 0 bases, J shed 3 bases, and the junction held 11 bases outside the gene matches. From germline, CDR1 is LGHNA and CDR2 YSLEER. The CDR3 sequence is CASSQETRQGRLYEQYF. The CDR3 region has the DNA TGCGCCAGCAGCCAAGAGACCCGACAGGGCCGCCTCTACGAGCAGTACTTC.

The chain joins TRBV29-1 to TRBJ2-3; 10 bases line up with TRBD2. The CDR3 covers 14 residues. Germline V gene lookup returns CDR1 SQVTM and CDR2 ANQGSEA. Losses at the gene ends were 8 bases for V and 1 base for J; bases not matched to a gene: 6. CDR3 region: CSLSGTSGTDTQYF. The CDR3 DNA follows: TGCAGCCTAAGCGGGACTAGCGGCACAGATACGCAGTATTTT.

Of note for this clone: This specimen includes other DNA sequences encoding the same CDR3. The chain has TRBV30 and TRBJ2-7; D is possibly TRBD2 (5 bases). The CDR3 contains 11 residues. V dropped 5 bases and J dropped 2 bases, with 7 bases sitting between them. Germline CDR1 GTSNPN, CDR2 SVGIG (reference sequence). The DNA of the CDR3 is TGTGCCTGGCGGGGAACCTACGAGCAGTACTTC. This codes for CAWRGTYEQYF.

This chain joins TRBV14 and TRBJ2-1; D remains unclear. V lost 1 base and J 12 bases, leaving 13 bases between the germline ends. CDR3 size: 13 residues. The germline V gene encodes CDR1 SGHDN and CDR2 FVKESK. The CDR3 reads CASSQASGYAQFF. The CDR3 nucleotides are TGTGCCAGCAGCCAAGCCTCCGGTTATGCGCAGTTCTTC.

The CDR3 DNA reads as TGTGCCAGCAGGGTGGGGGGAGAGACAGATACGCAGTATTTT. Residues: CASRVGGETDTQYF. The V gene is TRBV28, the J gene TRBJ2-3, with D perhaps matching TRBD2 (6 bases). Germline V lookup: CDR1 MDHEN, CDR2 SYDVKM. With 6 bases removed from V and 3 bases from J, the gap between germline ends came to 13 bases. The CDR3 spans 14 residues.

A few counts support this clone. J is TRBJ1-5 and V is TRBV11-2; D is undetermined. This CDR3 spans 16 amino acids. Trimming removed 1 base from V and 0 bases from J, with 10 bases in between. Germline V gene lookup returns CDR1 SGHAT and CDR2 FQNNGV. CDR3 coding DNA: TGTGCCAGCAGCTTAGCCGACACTTATAGCAATCAGCCCCAGCATTTT. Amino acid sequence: CASSLADTYSNQPQHF.